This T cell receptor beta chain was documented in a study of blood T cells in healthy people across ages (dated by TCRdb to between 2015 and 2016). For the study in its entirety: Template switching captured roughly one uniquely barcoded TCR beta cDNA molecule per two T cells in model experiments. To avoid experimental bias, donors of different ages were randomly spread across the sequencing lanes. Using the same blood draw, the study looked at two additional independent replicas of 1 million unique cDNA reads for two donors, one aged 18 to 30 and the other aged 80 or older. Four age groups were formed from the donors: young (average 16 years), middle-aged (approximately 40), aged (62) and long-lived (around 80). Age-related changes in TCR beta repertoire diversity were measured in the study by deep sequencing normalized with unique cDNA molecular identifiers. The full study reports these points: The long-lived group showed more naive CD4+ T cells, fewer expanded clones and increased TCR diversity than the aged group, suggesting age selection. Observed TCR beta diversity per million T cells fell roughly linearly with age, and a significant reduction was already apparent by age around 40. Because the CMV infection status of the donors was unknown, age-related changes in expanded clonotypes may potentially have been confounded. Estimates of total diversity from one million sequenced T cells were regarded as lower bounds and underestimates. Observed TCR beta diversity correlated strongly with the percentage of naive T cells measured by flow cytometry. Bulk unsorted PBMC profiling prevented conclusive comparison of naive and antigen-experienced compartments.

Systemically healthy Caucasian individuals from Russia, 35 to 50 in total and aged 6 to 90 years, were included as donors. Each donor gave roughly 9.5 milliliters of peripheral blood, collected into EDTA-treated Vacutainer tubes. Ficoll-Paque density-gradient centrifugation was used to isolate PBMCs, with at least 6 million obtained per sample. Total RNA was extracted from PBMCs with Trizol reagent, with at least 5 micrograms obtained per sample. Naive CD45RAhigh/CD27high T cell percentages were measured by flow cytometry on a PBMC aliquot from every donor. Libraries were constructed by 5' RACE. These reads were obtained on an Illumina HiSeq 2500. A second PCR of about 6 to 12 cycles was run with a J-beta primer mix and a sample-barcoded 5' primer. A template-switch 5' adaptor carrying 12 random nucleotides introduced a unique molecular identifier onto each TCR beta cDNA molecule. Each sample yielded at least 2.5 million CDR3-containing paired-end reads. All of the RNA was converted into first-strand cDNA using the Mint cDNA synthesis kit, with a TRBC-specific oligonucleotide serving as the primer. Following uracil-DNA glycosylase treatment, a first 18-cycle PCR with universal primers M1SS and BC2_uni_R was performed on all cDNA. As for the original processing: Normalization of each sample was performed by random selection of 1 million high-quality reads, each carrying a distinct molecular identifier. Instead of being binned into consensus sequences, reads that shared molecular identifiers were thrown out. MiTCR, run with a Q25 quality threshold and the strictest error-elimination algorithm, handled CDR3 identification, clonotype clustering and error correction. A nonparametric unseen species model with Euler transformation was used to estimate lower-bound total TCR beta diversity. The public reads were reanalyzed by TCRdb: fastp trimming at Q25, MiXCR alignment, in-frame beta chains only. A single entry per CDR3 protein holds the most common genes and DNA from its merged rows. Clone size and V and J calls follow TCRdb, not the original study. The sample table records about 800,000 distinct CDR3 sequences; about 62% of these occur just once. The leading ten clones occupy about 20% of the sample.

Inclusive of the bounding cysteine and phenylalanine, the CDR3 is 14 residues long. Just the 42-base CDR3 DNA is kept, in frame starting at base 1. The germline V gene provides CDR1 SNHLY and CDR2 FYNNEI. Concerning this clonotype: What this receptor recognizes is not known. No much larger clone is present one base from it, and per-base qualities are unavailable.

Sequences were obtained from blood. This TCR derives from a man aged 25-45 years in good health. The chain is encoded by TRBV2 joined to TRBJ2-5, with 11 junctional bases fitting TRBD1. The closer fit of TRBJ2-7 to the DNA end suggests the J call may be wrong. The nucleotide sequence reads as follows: TGTGCCAGCAAGGATGGGACAGGGGGATACGAGCAGTACTTC. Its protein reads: CASKDGTGGYEQYF.